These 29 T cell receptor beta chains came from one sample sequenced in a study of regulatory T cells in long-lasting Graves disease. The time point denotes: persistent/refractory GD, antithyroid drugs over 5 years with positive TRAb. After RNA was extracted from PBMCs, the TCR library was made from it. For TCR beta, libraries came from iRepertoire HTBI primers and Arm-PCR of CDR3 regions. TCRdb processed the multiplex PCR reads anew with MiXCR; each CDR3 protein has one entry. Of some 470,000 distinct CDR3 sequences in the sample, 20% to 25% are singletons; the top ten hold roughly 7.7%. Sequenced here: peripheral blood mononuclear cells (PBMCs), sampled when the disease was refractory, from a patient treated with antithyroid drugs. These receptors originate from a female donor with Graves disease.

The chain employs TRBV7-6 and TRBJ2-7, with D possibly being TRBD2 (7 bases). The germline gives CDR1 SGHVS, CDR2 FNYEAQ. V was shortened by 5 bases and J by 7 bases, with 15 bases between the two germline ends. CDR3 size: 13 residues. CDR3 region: CASSRDGGREQYF. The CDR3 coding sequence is TGTGCCAGCAGCCGAGACGGGGGGCGAGAGCAGTACTTC.

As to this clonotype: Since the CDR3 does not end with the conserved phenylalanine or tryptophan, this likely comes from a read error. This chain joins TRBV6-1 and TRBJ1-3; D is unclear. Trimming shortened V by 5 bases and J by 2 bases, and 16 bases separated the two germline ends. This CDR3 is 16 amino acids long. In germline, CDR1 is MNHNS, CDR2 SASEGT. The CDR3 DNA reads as TGTGCCAGCAGTCCTTCGGGATTCGGGGCTGGAAACACCATATATCTT. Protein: CASSPSGFGAGNTIYL.

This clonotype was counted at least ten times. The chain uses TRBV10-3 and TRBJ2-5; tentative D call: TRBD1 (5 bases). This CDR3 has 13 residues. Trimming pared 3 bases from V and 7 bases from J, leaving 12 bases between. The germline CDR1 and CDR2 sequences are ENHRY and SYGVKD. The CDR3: CAISDSAQGTQYF. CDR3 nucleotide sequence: TGTGCCATCAGTGACAGTGCCCAGGGGACCCAGTACTTC.

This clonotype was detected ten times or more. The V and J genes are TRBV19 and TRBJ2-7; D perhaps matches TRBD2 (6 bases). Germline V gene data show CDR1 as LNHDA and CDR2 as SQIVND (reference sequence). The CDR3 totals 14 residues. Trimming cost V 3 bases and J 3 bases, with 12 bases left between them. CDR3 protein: CASSIRHGGYEQYF. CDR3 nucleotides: TGTGCCAGTAGTATTAGACACGGGGGCTACGAGCAGTACTTC. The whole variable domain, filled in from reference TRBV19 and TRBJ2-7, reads DGGITQSPKYLFRKEGQNVTLSCEQNLNHDAMYWYRQDPGQGLRLIYYSQIVNDFQKGDIAEGYSVSREKKESFPLTVTSAQKNPTAFYLCASSIRHGGYEQYFGPGTRLTVT.

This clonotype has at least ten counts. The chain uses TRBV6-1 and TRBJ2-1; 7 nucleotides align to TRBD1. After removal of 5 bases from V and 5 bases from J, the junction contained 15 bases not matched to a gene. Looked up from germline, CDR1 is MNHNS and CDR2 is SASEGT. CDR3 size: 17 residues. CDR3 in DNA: TGTGCCAGCAGTACCAACAAGGGACAGAACAAGAACAATGAGCAGTTCTTC. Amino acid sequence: CASSTNKGQNKNNEQFF.

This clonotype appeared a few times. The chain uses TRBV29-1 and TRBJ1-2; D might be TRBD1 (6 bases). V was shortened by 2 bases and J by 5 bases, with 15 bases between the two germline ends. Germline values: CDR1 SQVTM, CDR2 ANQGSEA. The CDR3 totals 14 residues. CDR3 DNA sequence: TGCAGCGTTGAAATATGGGGGGCAAGGTATGGCTACACCTTC. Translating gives CSVEIWGARYGYTF.

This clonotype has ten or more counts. The CDR3 region is CASRDDTEAFF. The CDR3 nucleotides read TGTGCCAGCAGAGATGACACTGAAGCTTTCTTT. The chain has TRBV6-1 and TRBJ1-1; D unresolved. Trimming left V 6 bases short and J 3 bases short, with 5 bases between. This CDR3 contains 11 residues. Germline V gene lookup returns CDR1 MNHNS and CDR2 SASEGT.

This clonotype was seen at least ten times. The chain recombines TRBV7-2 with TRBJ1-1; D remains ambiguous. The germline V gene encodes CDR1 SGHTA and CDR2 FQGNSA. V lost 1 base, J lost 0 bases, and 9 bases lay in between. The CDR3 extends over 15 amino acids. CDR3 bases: TGTGCCAGCAGCTTAGGTGCGGGGATGAACACTGAAGCTTTCTTT. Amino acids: CASSLGAGMNTEAFF.

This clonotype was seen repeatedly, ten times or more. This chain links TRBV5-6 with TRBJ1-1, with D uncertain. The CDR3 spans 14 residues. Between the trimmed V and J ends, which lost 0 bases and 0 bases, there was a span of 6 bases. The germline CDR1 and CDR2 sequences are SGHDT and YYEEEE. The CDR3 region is CASSLGSLNTEAFF. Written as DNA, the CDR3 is TGTGCCAGCAGCTTGGGAAGTCTGAACACTGAAGCTTTCTTT.

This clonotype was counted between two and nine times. In nucleotides, the CDR3 is TGTGCCAGCAGCCCAGGGACCGCCCTGGAGCAGTACTTC. Its protein product is CASSPGTALEQYF. The rearrangement uses TRBV12-3 or TRBV12-4 and TRBJ2-7; D possibly uses TRBD1 or TRBD2 (5 bases each). Between the trimmed V and J ends, which lost 6 bases and 7 bases, there was a span of 16 bases. This CDR3 has 13 residues.

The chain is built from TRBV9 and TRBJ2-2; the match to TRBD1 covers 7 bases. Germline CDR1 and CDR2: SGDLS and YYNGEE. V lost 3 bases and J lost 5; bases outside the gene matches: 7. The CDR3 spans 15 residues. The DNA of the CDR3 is TGTGCCAGCAGCGCTCCGGGACAGAGGACCGGGGAGCTGTTTTTT. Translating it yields CASSAPGQRTGELFF.

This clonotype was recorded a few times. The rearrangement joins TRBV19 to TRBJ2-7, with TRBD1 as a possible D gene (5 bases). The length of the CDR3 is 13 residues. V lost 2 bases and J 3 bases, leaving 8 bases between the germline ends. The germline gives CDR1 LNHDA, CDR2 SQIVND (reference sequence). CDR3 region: CASSINQGYEQYF. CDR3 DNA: TGTGCCAGTAGTATAAACCAGGGCTACGAGCAGTACTTC.

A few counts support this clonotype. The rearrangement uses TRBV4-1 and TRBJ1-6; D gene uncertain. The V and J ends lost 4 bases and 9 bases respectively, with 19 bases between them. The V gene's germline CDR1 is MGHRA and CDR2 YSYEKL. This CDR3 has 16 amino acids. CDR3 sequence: CASSPQPAAAGSPLHF. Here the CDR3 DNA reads TGCGCCAGCAGCCCTCAACCCGCGGCTGCCGGTTCACCCCTCCACTTT.

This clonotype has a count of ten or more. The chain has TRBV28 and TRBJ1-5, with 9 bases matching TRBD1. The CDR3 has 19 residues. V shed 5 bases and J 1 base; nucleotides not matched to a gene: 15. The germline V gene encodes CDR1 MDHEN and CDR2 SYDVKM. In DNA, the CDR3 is TGTGCCAGCAGTCTCCAGATGAGGACAGGGGTTTTGAGCAATCAGCCCCAGCATTTT. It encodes CASSLQMRTGVLSNQPQHF.

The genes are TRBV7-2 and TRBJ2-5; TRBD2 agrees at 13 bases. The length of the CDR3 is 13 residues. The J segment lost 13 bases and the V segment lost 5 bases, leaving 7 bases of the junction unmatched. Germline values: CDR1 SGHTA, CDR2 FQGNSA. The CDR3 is CASSKLAGGPTYF. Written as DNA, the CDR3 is TGTGCCAGCAGCAAACTAGCGGGAGGGCCCACGTACTTC.

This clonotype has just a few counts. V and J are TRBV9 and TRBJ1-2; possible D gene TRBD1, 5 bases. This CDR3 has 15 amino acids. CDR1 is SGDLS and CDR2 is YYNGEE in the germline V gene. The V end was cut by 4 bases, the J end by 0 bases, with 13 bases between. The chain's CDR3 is CASSSPDKPNYGYTF. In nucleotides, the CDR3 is TGTGCCAGCAGCTCGCCGGACAAGCCTAACTATGGCTACACCTTC. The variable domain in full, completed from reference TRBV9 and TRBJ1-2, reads DSGVTQTPKHLITATGQRVTLRCSPRSGDLSVYWYQQSLDQGLQFLIQYYNGEERAKGNILERFSAQQFPDLHSELNLSSLELGDSALYFCASSSPDKPNYGYTFGSGTRLTVV.

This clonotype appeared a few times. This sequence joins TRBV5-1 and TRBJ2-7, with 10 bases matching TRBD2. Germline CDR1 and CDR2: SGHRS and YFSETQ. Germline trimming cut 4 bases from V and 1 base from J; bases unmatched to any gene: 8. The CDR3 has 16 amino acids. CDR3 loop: CASSLGLAAPSYEQYF. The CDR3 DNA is TGCGCCAGCAGCCTCGGACTAGCGGCACCATCCTACGAGCAGTACTTC. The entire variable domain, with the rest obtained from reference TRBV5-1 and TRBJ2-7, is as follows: KAGVTQTPRYLIKTRGQQVTLSCSPISGHRSVSWYQQTPGQGLQFLFEYFSETQRNKGNFPGRFSGRQFSNSRSEMNVSTLELGDSALYLCASSLGLAAPSYEQYFGPGTRLTVT.

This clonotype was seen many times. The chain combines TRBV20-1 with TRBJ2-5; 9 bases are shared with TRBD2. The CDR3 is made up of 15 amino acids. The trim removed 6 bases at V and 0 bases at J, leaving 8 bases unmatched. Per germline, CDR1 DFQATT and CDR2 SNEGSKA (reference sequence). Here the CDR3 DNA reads TGCAGTGCCGGGACTAGCAATTGGTACCAAGAGACCCAGTACTTC. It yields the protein CSAGTSNWYQETQYF.

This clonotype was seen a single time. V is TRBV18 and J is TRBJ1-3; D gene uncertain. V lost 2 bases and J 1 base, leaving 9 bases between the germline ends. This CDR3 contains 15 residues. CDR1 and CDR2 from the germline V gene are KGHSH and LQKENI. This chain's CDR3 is CASSPERVSGNTIYF. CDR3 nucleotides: TGTGCCAGCTCACCAGAGAGGGTTTCTGGAAACACCATATATTTT.

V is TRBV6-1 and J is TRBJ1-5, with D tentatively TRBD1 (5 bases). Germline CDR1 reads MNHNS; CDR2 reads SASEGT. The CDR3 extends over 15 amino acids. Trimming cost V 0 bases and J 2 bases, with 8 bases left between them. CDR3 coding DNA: TGTGCCAGCAGTGAAGCGCGCAGGGGCAATCAGCCCCAGCATTTT. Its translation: CASSEARRGNQPQHF.

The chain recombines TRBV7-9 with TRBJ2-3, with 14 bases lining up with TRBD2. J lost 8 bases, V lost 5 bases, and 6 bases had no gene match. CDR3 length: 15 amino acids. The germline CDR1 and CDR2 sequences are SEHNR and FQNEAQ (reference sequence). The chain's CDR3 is CASSPPGLAGVTQYF. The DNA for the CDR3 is TGTGCCAGCAGCCCGCCGGGACTAGCGGGAGTTACGCAGTATTTT.

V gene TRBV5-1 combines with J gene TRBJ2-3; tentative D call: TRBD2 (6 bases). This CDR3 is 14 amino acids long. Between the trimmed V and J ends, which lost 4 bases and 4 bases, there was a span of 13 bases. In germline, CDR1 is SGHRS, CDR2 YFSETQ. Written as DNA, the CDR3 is TGCGCCAGCAGCGCGGGGAAAGGGGCAGATACGCAGTATTTT. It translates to CASSAGKGADTQYF.

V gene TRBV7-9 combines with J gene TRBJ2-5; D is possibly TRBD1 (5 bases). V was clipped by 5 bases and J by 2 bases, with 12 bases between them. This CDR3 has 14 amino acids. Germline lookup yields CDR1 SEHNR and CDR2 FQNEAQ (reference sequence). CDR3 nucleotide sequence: TGTGCCAGCAGCCCCTTGGACACTCAAGAGACCCAGTACTTC. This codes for CASSPLDTQETQYF.

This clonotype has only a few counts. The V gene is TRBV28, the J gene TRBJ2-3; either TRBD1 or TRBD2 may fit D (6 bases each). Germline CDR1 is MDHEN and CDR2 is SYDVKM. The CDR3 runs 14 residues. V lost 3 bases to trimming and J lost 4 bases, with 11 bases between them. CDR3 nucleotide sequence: TGTGCCAGCAGTTTCGGGGGCGAGTCAGATACGCAGTATTTT. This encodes CASSFGGESDTQYF.

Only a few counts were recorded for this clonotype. CDR3 region: CASSPRGGRNTEAFF. As DNA, the CDR3 is TGTGCCAGCAGTCCCCGGGGGGGGCGCAACACTGAAGCTTTCTTT. This chain joins TRBV6-1 and TRBJ1-1; perhaps TRBD1 as D (6 bases). The V and J ends lost 5 bases and 2 bases respectively, with 15 bases between them. The CDR3 length is 15 residues. The V gene's germline CDR1 is MNHNS and CDR2 SASEGT.

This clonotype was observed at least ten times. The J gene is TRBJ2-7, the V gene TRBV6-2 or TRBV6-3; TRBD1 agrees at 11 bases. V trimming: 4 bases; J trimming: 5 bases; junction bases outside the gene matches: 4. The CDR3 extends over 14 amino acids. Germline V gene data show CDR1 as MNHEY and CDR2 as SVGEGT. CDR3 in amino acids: CASSSDRGHHEQYF. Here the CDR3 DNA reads TGTGCCAGCAGTTCGGACAGGGGGCATCACGAGCAGTACTTC.

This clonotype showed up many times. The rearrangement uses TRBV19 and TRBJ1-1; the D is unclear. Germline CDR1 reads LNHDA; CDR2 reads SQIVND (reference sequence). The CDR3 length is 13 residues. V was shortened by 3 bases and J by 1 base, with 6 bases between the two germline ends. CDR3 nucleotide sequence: TGTGCCAGTAGTATCGTCCCGAACACTGAAGCTTTCTTT. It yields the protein CASSIVPNTEAFF.

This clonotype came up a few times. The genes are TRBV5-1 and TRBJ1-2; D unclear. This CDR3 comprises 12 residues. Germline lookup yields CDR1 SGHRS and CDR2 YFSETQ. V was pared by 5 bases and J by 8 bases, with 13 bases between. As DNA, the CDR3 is TGCGCCAGCAGTTCGGACTCCCGCGGCTACACCTTC. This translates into CASSSDSRGYTF.

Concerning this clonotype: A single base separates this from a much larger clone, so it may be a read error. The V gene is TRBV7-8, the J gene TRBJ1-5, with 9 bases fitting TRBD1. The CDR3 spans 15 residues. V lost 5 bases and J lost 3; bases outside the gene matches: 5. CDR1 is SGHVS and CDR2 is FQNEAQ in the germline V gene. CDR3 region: CASSNRDRDNQPQHF. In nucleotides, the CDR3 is TGTGCCAGCAGCAACCGGGACAGGGACAATCAGCCCCAGCATTTT.